This passage covers 16 T cell receptor beta chains from one sample sequenced in a study of blood T cells in healthy people across ages. With a J-beta primer mix and a sample-barcoded 5' primer, a second PCR ran about 7 to 11 cycles. One entry per CDR3 protein results from TCRdb running MiXCR on the 5' RACE reads. The sample records 1.5 million to 2 million distinct CDR3 sequences, roughly 27% being singletons. Material for sequencing was blood. The receptors were sampled from a young woman in good health.

J is TRBJ2-5 and V is TRBV7-2, with D possibly TRBD1 on 6 matching bases. V dropped 5 bases and J dropped 2 bases, with 15 bases sitting between them. Germline CDR1 SGHTA, CDR2 FQGNSA. This CDR3 comprises 15 residues. The CDR3 loop is CASSTDRFKQETQYF. The CDR3 coding sequence is TGTGCCAGCAGCACCGACAGGTTCAAGCAAGAGACCCAGTACTTC.

V and J are TRBV12-3 or TRBV12-4 and TRBJ2-1; the D gene is possibly TRBD2 (5 bases). Trimming removed 1 base at V and 6 bases at J, with 10 bases between. The CDR3 runs to 14 residues. Here the CDR3 DNA reads TGTGCCAGCAGTTTAGAGGAGGTCCCCAATGAGCAGTTCTTC. Translating gives CASSLEEVPNEQFF.

This clonotype has more than one count but fewer than ten. This rearrangement joins TRBV24-1 to TRBJ1-5, with 9 bases fitting TRBD1. This CDR3 has 14 amino acids. The germline gives CDR1 KGHDR, CDR2 SFDVKD. Unmatched junction bases numbered 10, after V lost 12 bases and J lost 5 bases. CDR3 sequence: CAAHSGQGYQPQHF. CDR3 coding DNA: TGTGCCGCCCATTCGGGACAGGGTTATCAGCCCCAGCATTTT.

The V and J genes are TRBV6-1 and TRBJ2-1; 8 bases fit TRBD2. Germline-derived CDR1 and CDR2 are MNHNS and SASEGT. J gave up 5 bases and V 0 bases, and 3 bases lay outside the gene matches. This CDR3 is built from 15 residues. CDR3 in DNA: TGTGCCAGCAGTGAAGCGGTAGCGGGGCACAATGAGCAGTTCTTC. Translated: CASSEAVAGHNEQFF.

As concerns this clonotype: A single base separates this from a much larger clone, so it may be a read error. The chain recombines TRBV7-2 with TRBJ2-1; 7 positions match TRBD2. The germline V gene has CDR1 SGHTA and CDR2 FQGNSA. The V and J ends lost 6 bases and 6 bases, in that order; junction bases with no gene match: 11. The CDR3 spans 15 residues. As DNA, the CDR3 is TGTGCCAGCAGGACCGGGACTATTAGGAGCAATGAGCAGTTCTTC. This codes for CASRTGTIRSNEQFF. The full variable domain, with the rest looked up from reference TRBV7-2 and TRBJ2-1, is GAGVSQSPSNKVTEKGKDVELRCDPISGHTALYWYRQSLGQGLEFLIYFQGNSAPDKSGLPSDRFSAERTGGSVSTLTIQRTQQEDSAVYLCASRTGTIRSNEQFFGPGTRLTVL.

In this sample, this clonotype turned up many times. The V and J genes are TRBV20-1 and TRBJ2-5; D call uncertain. Germline V lookup: CDR1 DFQATT, CDR2 SNEGSKA (reference sequence). CDR3 length: 15 residues. Trimming removed 5 bases from V and 0 bases from J, with 16 bases in between. The CDR3 region is CSAVDSSTYQETQYF. Here the CDR3 DNA reads TGCAGTGCTGTTGACTCCAGCACGTACCAAGAGACCCAGTACTTC.

There are a few counts of this clonotype. The CDR3 here is CASSPSSGSWGYTF. CDR3 nucleotide sequence: TGTGCCAGCAGCCCTTCCTCGGGGTCATGGGGCTACACCTTC. This chain links TRBV7-9 with TRBJ1-2; the D is unclear. The ends were cut back, 5 bases at V and 8 bases at J, with 18 bases in the middle. Germline CDR1 and CDR2: SEHNR and FQNEAQ (reference sequence). This CDR3 is 14 amino acids long.

This clonotype has more than one count but fewer than ten. The rearrangement joins TRBV12-3 or TRBV12-4 to TRBJ1-6; a weak D match, TRBD1 (5 bases). The CDR3 spans 13 residues. Trimming took off 6 bases at V and 7 bases at J, with 10 bases between the two ends. CDR3 sequence (DNA): TGTGCCAGCAGCATTCGACAGAATTCACCCCTCCACTTT. Protein: CASSIRQNSPLHF.

This clonotype was seen many times. J is TRBJ2-1 and V is TRBV24-1; possibly TRBD1 for D (5 bases). Germline lookup yields CDR1 KGHDR and CDR2 SFDVKD. V was trimmed by 4 bases and J by 4 bases, leaving 10 bases between them. There are 14 residues in the CDR3. The CDR3 DNA follows: TGTGCCACCAGTGAAAGTACAGGTTACAATGAGCAGTTCTTC. Translating it yields CATSESTGYNEQFF.

The chain is built from TRBV28 and TRBJ2-7; TRBD2 matches 8 bases. Germline V gives CDR1 MDHEN, CDR2 SYDVKM. V lost 3 bases to trimming and J lost 4 bases; unmatched junction nucleotides: 5. CDR3 length: 14 amino acids. The DNA of the CDR3 is TGTGCCAGCAGTTTGGGCGGGAGGTGGTACGAGCAGTACTTC. Its translation is CASSLGGRWYEQYF.

This chain uses TRBV7-9 with TRBJ2-2; no clear D. CDR1 is SEHNR and CDR2 is FQNEAQ in the germline V gene (reference sequence). V was clipped by 5 bases and J by 2 bases, with 9 bases between them. The CDR3 length is 14 residues. CDR3 nucleotide sequence: TGTGCCAGCAGCCCTGCCTTTAACACCGGGGAGCTGTTTTTT. Encoded protein: CASSPAFNTGELFF.

This clonotype came up a few times. CDR3 coding DNA: TGTGCCAGCAGCTCAGCGGCGTCGCCCTACAATGAGCAGTTCTTC. Its translation is CASSSAASPYNEQFF. V and J are TRBV7-2 and TRBJ2-1; a weak D match, TRBD2 (5 bases). V was clipped by 4 bases and J by 2 bases, with 12 bases between them. Germline CDR1 SGHTA, CDR2 FQGNSA. The length of the CDR3 is 15 residues.

This clonotype was detected once. The V call is TRBV20-1, the J call TRBJ2-1; 14 bases are a match to TRBD2. V lost 1 base to trimming and J lost 7 bases; unmatched junction nucleotides: 9. This CDR3 is built from 17 residues. The germline gives CDR1 DFQATT, CDR2 SNEGSKA (reference sequence). The CDR3 protein is CSARGGTSGGGGNEQFF. Here the CDR3 DNA reads TGCAGTGCTAGAGGCGGGACTAGCGGGGGCGGGGGAAATGAGCAGTTCTTC.

This clonotype was counted ten times or more. The CDR3 DNA follows: TGTGCCACCAGCAGAGACACAGCTAACTATGGCTACACCTTC. This sequence encodes CATSRDTANYGYTF. The rearrangement joins TRBV15 to TRBJ1-2; D unresolved. CDR3 length: 14 residues. Germline V gives CDR1 LNHNV, CDR2 YYDKDF (reference sequence). V was cut by 0 bases and J by 0 bases, with 5 bases left in between. Drawing the rest from reference TRBV15 and TRBJ1-2, the complete variable domain is DAMVIQNPRYQVTQFGKPVTLSCSQTLNHNVMYWYQQKSSQAPKLLFHYYDKDFNNEADTPDNFQSRRPNTSFCFLDIRSPGLGDTAMYLCATSRDTANYGYTFGSGTRLTVV.

This clonotype was counted ten times or more. The chain joins TRBV29-1 to TRBJ2-1, with unresolved D. Per the germline V gene, CDR1 is SQVTM and CDR2 is ANQGSEA. The CDR3 is 13 amino acids. V was shortened by 7 bases and J by 0 bases, with 10 bases between the two germline ends. As DNA, the CDR3 is TGCAGCGCCCGGGTGGCCTCCTACAATGAGCAGTTCTTC. This gives the protein CSARVASYNEQFF.

V is TRBV6-2 or TRBV6-3 and J is TRBJ1-1, with 9 bases fitting TRBD1. CDR1 is MNHEY, CDR2 SVGEGT, per germline. The J segment lost 6 bases and the V segment lost 2 bases, leaving 7 bases of the junction unmatched. The CDR3 is 15 amino acids. The CDR3 sequence is CASSYRGQGQSEAFF. CDR3 DNA sequence: TGTGCCAGCAGTTACCGTGGACAGGGGCAATCTGAAGCTTTCTTT.